The present TCR beta chain was sequenced within a study of blood T cell repertoires in COVID-19. About the study: Samples of COVID-19 (acute and convalescent) were obtained from the United States, Italy and Spain.

This CDR3 region has 19 residues. Per the germline V gene, CDR1 is MNHEY and CDR2 is SMNVEV (reference sequence). The V end was cut by 4 bases, the J end by 5 bases, with 27 bases between. In the study's own analysis: Cell counts per sample came from amplifying reference gene primers. Data came from immunoSEQ multiplex PCR; TCRdb stores just in-frame clones and leaves some out. V and J calls and clone size are as listed in that table; D and trimming were resolved from the DNA. Of 120,000 to 150,000 clones in the sample, around 83% were seen once. The material sequenced was peripheral blood. The rearrangement uses TRBV27 and TRBJ1-5; no clear D. The receptor's source is a human donor with acute or convalescent COVID-19. The donor label of this sample is uncertain. The chain's CDR3 is CASSSHPKRARMSYQPQHF. In nucleotides, the CDR3 is TGTGCCAGCAGTTCCCACCCGAAGAGGGCCCGCATGAGTTATCAGCCCCAGCATTTT.